This is a list of T cell receptor beta chains from one sample in a study of T cell responses to AZD1222 COVID-19 vaccine. TCRdb keeps only in-frame clones here, not all; method: immunoSEQ multiplex PCR. The data hold 150,000 to 200,000 clones, with around 88% observed a single time. Specimen: peripheral blood, collected 28 days after the second AZD1222 dose. The receptors here all came from an adult who received the AZD1222 COVID-19 vaccine. Both conserved end residues are part of each CDR3. The order of the fields is clone size, J gene, D gene, V gene, CDR3 protein, CDR3 DNA. The D gene is left open where the match is weak. Some rows mark clone size as missing; the rest say once, few, many or name a class of expanded clone.

clone_size: NA; j_call: TRBJ2-5; d_call: TRBD1; v_call: TRBV3-1/TRBV3-2; cdr3_aa: CASSFRQGIIETQYF; cdr3_nt: TGTGCCAGCAGCTTTCGACAGGGGATAATCGAGACCCAGTACTTC
clone_size: few; j_call: TRBJ2-2; d_call: NA; v_call: TRBV7-3; cdr3_aa: CASSPPGNRGTGELFF; cdr3_nt: TGTGCCAGCAGCCCCCCAGGGAATCGGGGCACCGGGGAGCTGTTTTTT
clone_size: NA; j_call: TRBJ1-1; d_call: NA; v_call: TRBV10-3; cdr3_aa: CAISEGGNTEAFF; cdr3_nt: TGTGCCATCAGTGAGGGCGGGAACACTGAAGCTTTCTTT
clone_size: NA; j_call: TRBJ2-1; d_call: TRBD1; v_call: TRBV5-1; cdr3_aa: CASSPVRDRVYNEQFF; cdr3_nt: TGCGCCAGCAGCCCGGTCCGGGACAGGGTCTACAATGAGCAGTTCTTC
clone_size: NA; j_call: TRBJ2-3; d_call: TRBD1; v_call: TRBV28; cdr3_aa: CASSLQSGQGFLVDTQYF; cdr3_nt: TGTGCCAGCAGTCTCCAATCCGGACAGGGTTTTCTTGTGGATACGCAGTATTTT
clone_size: NA; j_call: TRBJ2-2; d_call: TRBD1; v_call: TRBV7-6; cdr3_aa: CASSLARRGQTGELFF; cdr3_nt: TGTGCCAGCAGCTTAGCGCGAAGGGGGCAAACCGGGGAGCTGTTTTTT
clone_size: NA; j_call: TRBJ1-1; d_call: TRBD1; v_call: TRBV29-1; cdr3_aa: CSGRGMSRTGVAFF; cdr3_nt: TGCAGCGGCCGCGGAATGAGTAGGACAGGGGTAGCTTTCTTT
clone_size: NA; j_call: TRBJ2-1; d_call: NA; v_call: TRBV2; cdr3_aa: CASSGWVPEENEQFF; cdr3_nt: TGTGCCAGCAGTGGATGGGTCCCCGAAGAAAATGAGCAGTTCTTC
clone_size: few; j_call: TRBJ2-2; d_call: TRBD1; v_call: TRBV28; cdr3_aa: CASSRTPGGRTGELFF; cdr3_nt: TGTGCCAGCAGCCGAACACCAGGGGGTCGCACCGGGGAGCTGTTTTTT
clone_size: NA; j_call: TRBJ2-7; d_call: NA; v_call: TRBV10-3; cdr3_aa: CAIKDISGSYEQYF; cdr3_nt: TGTGCCATCAAAGACATTTCAGGGTCCTACGAGCAGTACTTC
clone_size: NA; j_call: TRBJ2-5; d_call: TRBD2; v_call: TRBV7-9; cdr3_aa: CASSPTSGGAKTQYF; cdr3_nt: TGTGCCAGCAGCCCCACTAGCGGGGGGGCCAAGACCCAGTACTTC
clone_size: NA; j_call: TRBJ1-1; d_call: NA; v_call: TRBV5-1; cdr3_aa: CASSPRGDTEAFF; cdr3_nt: TGCGCCAGCAGCCCCCGGGGGGACACTGAAGCTTTCTTT
clone_size: NA; j_call: TRBJ1-1; d_call: NA; v_call: TRBV12-5; cdr3_aa: CASSRGPGLGNTEAFF; cdr3_nt: TGTGCTAGCTCGCGGGGGCCTGGATTAGGGAACACTGAAGCTTTCTTT
clone_size: NA; j_call: TRBJ2-7; d_call: TRBD1; v_call: TRBV19; cdr3_aa: CASSSRQGPGYEQYF; cdr3_nt: TGTGCCAGTAGTTCCAGACAGGGTCCGGGCTACGAGCAGTACTTC